The present T cell receptor beta chain was sequenced within a study of post-analysis software for immune sequencing data. As for the study in general: Progressive-relapsing, secondary progressive and relapsing-remitting multiple sclerosis were among the disease courses included.

The TCR beta cDNA libraries carried unique molecular identifiers. There were about 1 to 10 million T cells, and roughly 0.5 million cDNA molecules came from them. TCRdb passed the PCR reads through MiXCR, listing each CDR3 protein once. The sample has roughly 180,000 distinct CDR3 sequences; 30% are singletons. The CDR3 length is 15 residues. Per germline, CDR1 MNHEY and CDR2 SVGAGI. The ends lost 5 bases at V and 6 bases at J; junction bases unmatched: 12. Study-level results: When compared against controls, multiple sclerosis patients showed significantly lower normalized Chao1 diversity. Strong co-clustering by F measure was seen for same-batch samples. Patients carried five TRBV segments more frequently than controls did, and TRBV5-6, TRBV5-1 and TRBV20-1 were among them.

This clonotype showed up many times. The antigen is not known. V usage is TRBV6-5 and J usage is TRBJ1-2; the match to TRBD1 covers 7 bases. The source of this sequence is a girl between 10 and 17 years old with multiple sclerosis. The specimen was blood. CDR3 bases: TGTGCCAGCAGTATTGGACAGGAGAGCTTAAATGGCTACACCTTC. This encodes CASSIGQESLNGYTF.